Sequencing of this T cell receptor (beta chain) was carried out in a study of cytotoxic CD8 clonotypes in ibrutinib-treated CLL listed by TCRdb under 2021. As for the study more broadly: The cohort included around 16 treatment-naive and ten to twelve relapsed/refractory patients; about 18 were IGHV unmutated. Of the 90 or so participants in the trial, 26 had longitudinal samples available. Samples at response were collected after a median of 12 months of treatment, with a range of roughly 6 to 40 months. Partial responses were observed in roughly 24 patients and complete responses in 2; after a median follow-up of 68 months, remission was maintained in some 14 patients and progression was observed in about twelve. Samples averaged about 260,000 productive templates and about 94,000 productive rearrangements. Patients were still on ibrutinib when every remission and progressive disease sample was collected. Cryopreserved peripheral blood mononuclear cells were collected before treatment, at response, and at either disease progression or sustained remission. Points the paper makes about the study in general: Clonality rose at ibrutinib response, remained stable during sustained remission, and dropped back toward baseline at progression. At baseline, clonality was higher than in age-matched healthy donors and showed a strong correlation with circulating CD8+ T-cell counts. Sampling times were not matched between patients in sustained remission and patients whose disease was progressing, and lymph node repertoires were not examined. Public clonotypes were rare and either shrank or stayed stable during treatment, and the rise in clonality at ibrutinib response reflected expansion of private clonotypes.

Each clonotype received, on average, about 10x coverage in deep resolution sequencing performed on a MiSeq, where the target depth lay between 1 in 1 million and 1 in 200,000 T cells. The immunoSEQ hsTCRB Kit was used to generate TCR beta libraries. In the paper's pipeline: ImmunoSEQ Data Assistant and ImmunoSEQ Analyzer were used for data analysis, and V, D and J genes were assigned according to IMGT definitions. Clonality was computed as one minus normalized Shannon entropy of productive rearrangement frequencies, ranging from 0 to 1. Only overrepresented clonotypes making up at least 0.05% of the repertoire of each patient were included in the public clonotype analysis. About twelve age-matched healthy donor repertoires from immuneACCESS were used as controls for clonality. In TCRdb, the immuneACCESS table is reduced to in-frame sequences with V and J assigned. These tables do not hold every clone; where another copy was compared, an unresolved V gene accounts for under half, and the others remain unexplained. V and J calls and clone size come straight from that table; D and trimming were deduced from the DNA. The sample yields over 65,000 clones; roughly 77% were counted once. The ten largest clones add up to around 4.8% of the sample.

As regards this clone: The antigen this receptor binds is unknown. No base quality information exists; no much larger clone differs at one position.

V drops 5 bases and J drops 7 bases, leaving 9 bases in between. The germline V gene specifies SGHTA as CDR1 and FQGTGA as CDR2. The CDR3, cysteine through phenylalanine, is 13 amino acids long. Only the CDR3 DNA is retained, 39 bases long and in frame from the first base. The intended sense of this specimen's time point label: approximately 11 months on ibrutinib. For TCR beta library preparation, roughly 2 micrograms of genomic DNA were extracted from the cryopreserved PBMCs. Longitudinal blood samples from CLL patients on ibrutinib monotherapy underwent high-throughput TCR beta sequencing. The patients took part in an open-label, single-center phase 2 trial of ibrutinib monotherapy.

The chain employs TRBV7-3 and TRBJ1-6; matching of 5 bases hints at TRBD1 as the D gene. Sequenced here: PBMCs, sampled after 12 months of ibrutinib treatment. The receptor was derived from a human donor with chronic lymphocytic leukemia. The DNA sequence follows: TGTGCCAGCAGCAGGGACGGGAATTCACCCCTCCACTTT. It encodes CASSRDGNSPLHF.